The sequence of this T cell receptor (beta chain) was determined in a study of blood T cell repertoires in COVID-19. Study-level information: Sites in the United States, Italy and Spain provided acute and convalescent COVID-19 samples. In each case, the material was cDNA or gDNA derived from T cells, B-cell-depleted T cells, or PBMCs.

This CDR3 contains 13 residues. Germline CDR1 SNHLY, CDR2 FYNNEI. V lost 7 bases and J lost 4, with 14 bases in between. Authors' analysis steps: Amplification of reference gene primers provided the estimated nucleated cell counts. Sequencing was performed with immunoSEQ multiplex PCR; in TCRdb, only in-frame clones are kept and a portion is missing. Clone size and V and J calls were adopted from that table, with D and trimming inferred from the DNA. The sample has about 47,000 clones; approximately 84% are singletons. This chain joins TRBV2 and TRBJ2-7, with TRBD2 as a possible D gene (5 bases). The sample comprised peripheral blood. The receptor comes from a man aged 50-59 years with acute or convalescent COVID-19. The CDR3 loop reads CASTPRAGYEQYF. CDR3 bases: TGTGCCAGCACTCCGCGGGCCGGGTACGAGCAGTACTTC.